Sequencing of this T cell receptor beta chain was carried out in a study of blood T cells in healthy people across ages. Turning to the study itself: With template switching, about one barcoded beta molecule was captured per two T cells.

This clonotype has just a few counts. Its antigen remains unknown. Findings and caveats of the study: Investigators treated diversity estimates from one million T cells as underestimates.

Primed by a sample-barcoded 5' primer and a J-beta primer mix, a second PCR proceeded for roughly 6 to 12 cycles. TCRdb recomputed calls from the 5' RACE reads with MiXCR, one row per CDR3 protein. Of roughly 2 million distinct CDR3 sequences listed, around 48% are singletons. The sequenced material came from blood. This TCR was recovered from a woman aged 40 to 55 in good health.

CDR3 nucleotide sequence: TGTGCCAGCAGTTTGGGCCGAAACTGGGAGACCCAGTACTTC. Translated: CASSLGRNWETQYF. V usage is TRBV6-2 or TRBV6-3 and J usage is TRBJ2-5; D remains unclear. The germline gives CDR1 MNHEY, CDR2 SVGEGT. Trimming pared 4 bases from V and 5 bases from J, leaving 14 bases between. The CDR3 is made up of 14 amino acids.